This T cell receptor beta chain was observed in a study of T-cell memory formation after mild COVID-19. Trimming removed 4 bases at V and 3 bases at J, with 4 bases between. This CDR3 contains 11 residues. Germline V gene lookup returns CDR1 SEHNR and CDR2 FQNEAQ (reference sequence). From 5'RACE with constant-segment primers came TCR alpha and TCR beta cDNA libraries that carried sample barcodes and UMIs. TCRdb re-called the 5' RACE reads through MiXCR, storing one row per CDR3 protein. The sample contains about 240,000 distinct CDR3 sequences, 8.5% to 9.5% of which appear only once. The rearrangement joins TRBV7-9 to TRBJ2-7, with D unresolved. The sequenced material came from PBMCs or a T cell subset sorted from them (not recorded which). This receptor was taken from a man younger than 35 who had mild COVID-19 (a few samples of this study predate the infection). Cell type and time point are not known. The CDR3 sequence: CASSSNYEQYV. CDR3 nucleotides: TGTGCCAGCAGCTCCAACTACGAGCAGTACGTC.